The sample holds many counts of the clone carrying this T cell receptor (beta chain). This sample is part of a study of molecular identifiers for immune sequencing clone quantification. MiXCR was run by TCRdb on the PCR reads, yielding one entry per CDR3 protein. Altogether 15,000 to 20,000 distinct CDR3 sequences are present, over 20% being singletons, with the ten largest covering 6% to 7%. This CDR3 has 15 amino acids. Trimming removed 7 bases from V and 5 bases from J; junction bases left unmatched: 12. The germline CDR1 and CDR2 sequences are SEHNR and FQNEAQ (reference sequence). This TCR was sampled from a human donor in good health. Some libraries in this study had Jurkat cell RNA spiked in. The sequencing input was naive CD8+ T cells from blood, with Jurkat cell RNA spiked in. Subset defined: FACS-sorted CD8+CD4-CCR7+CD45RA+ naive T cells. V is TRBV7-9 and J is TRBJ2-3, with 7 positions matching TRBD2. This chain's CDR3 is CASKGAGLLGDTQYF. The CDR3 DNA follows: TGTGCCAGCAAAGGGGCGGGACTACTCGGAGATACGCAGTATTTT. Using reference TRBV7-9 and TRBJ2-3 for the parts outside the CDR3, the full variable domain is DTGVSQNPRHKITKRGQNVTFRCDPISEHNRLYWYRQTLGQGPEFLTYFQNEAQLEKSRLLSDRFSAERPKGSFSTLEIQRTEQGDSAMYLCASKGAGLLGDTQYFGPGTRLTVL.